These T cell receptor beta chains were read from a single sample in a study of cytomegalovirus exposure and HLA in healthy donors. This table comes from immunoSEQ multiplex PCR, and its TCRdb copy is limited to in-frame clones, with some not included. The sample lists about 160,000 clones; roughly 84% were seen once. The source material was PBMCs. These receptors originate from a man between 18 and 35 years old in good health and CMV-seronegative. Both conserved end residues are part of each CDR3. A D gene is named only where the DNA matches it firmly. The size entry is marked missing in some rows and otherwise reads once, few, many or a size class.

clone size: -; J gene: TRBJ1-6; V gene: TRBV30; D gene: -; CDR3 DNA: TGTGCCTGGAGTAAGGAGAGCTCCTATAATTCACCCCTCCACTTT; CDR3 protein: CAWSKESSYNSPLHF
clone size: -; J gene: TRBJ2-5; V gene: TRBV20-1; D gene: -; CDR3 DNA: TGCAGTGGCACGTTAGAAGAGACCCAGTACTTC; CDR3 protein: CSGTLEETQYF
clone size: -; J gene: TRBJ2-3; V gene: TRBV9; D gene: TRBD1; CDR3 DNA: TGTGCCAGCAGCGTAGAGAGGGACAGGGGGGGAGATACGCAGTATTTT; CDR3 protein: CASSVERDRGGDTQYF
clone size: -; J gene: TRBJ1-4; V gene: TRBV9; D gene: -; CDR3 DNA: TGTGCCAGCAGCGTAGCAGGGGAGAGGTGGGAAAAACTGTTTTTT; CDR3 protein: CASSVAGERWEKLFF
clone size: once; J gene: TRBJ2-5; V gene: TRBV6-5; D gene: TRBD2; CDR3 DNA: TGTGCCAGCAGTATAGCGGGAGGGAGGGGTGAGACCCAGTACTTC; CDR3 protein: CASSIAGGRGETQYF
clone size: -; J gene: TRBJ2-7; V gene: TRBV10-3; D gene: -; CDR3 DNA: TGTGCCAGCAGTGAGGCTCAGGATAGCTCCTACGAGCAGTACTTC; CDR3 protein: CASSEAQDSSYEQYF
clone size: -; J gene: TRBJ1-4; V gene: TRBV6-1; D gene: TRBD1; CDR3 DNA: TGTGCCAGCAAGTCCGACAGGGCCTTTAATGAAAAACTGTTTTTT; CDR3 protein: CASKSDRAFNEKLFF
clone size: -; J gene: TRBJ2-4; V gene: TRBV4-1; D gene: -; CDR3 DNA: TGCGCCAGCAGCCATCACCTGACAGCCTATCTAGAGAAAAACATTCAGTACTTC; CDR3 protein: CASSHHLTAYLEKNIQYF
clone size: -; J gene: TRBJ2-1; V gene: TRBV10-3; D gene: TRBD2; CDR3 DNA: TGTGCCATCAGTGGGGGGCGGGGGGCCTACAATGAGCAGTTCTTC; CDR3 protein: CAISGGRGAYNEQFF
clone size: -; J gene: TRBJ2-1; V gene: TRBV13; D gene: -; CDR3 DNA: TGTGCCAGCAGTCAATACAATGAGCAGTTCTTC; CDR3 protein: CASSQYNEQFF
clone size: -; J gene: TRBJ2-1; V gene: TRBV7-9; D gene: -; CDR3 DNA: TGTTCCAGCAGCACTCTAATGGGAGGGGGGAATCGGGAGCAGTTCTTC; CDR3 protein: CSSSTLMGGGNREQFF
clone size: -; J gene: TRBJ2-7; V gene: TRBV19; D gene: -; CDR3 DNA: TGTGCCAGTAGTATAGATTCGTCAGCCTACGAGCAGTACTTC; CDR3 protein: CASSIDSSAYEQYF
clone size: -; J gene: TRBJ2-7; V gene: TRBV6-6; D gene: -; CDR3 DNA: TGTGCCAGTAGTTACTCGAGTGGCGAGCAGTACTTC; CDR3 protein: CASSYSSGEQYF
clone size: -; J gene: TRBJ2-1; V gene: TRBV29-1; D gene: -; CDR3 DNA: TGCAGCGTTGGAGGGGGGGAACCTGAGCAGTTCTTC; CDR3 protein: CSVGGGEPEQFF
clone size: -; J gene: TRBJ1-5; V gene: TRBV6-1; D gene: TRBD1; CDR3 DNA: TGTGCCAGCCTGGGACAGAAGGCCCTGCAGCCCCAGCATTTT; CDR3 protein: CASLGQKALQPQHF
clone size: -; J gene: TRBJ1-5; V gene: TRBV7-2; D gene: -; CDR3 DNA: TGTGCCAGCAGCTCCTATTACAGCAATCAGCCCCAGCATTTT; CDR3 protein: CASSSYYSNQPQHF
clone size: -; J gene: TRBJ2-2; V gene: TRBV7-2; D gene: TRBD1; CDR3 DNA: TGTGCCAGCAGCCGGACAGGGGTCGGGGAGCTGTTTTTT; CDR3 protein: CASSRTGVGELFF